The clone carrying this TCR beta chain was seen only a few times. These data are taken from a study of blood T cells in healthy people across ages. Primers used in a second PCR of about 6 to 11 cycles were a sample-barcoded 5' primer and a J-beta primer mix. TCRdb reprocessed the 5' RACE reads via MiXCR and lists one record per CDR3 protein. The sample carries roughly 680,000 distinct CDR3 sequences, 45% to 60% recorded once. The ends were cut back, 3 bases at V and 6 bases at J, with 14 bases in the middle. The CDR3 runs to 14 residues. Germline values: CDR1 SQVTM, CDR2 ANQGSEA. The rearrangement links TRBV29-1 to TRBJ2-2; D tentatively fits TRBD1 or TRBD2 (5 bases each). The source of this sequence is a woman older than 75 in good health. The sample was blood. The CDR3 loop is CSVEDPRDAGELFF. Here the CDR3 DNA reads TGCAGCGTTGAGGATCCCAGGGACGCCGGGGAGCTGTTTTTT.